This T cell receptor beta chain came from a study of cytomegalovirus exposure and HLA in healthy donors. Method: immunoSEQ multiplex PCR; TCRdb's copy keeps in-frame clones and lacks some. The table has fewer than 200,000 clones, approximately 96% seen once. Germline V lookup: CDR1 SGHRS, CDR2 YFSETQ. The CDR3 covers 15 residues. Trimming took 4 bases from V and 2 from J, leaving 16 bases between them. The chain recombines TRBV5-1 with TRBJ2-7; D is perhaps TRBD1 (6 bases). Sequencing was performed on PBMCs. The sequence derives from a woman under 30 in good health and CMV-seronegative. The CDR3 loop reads CASSRGTGQPYEQYF. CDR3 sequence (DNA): TGCGCCAGCAGCCGGGGCACCGGACAGCCCTACGAGCAGTACTTC.